Detailed here is one TCR beta chain. What it recognizes is unknown. V was cut by 0 bases and J by 4 bases, with 10 bases left in between. The germline CDR1 and CDR2 sequences are LNHNV and YYDKDF (reference sequence). The CDR3 is made up of 14 amino acids. This sample was included in a study of cytomegalovirus exposure and HLA in healthy donors. Study-wide points: Most TCRs appeared rarely, but some public TCRs recurred in many donors.

With 60 Vbeta and 13 Jbeta primers, the PCR was carried out. The protocol was immunoSEQ multiplex PCR, while the TCRdb copy is restricted to in-frame clones and leaves out a portion. Of about 150,000 clones in the sample, 75% to 85% were seen once. The rearrangement uses TRBV15 and TRBJ2-7; a weak D match, TRBD2 (5 bases). The clonotype comes from a human donor in good health. The sequenced material came from PBMCs. The CDR3 DNA reads TGTGCCACCAGCAGAGATCTCGGGGTTTACGAGCAGTACTTC. It codes for CATSRDLGVYEQYF. Looking up the rest from reference TRBV15 and TRBJ2-7 gives the full variable domain: DAMVIQNPRYQVTQFGKPVTLSCSQTLNHNVMYWYQQKSSQAPKLLFHYYDKDFNNEADTPDNFQSRRPNTSFCFLDIRSPGLGDTAMYLCATSRDLGVYEQYFGPGTRLTVT.